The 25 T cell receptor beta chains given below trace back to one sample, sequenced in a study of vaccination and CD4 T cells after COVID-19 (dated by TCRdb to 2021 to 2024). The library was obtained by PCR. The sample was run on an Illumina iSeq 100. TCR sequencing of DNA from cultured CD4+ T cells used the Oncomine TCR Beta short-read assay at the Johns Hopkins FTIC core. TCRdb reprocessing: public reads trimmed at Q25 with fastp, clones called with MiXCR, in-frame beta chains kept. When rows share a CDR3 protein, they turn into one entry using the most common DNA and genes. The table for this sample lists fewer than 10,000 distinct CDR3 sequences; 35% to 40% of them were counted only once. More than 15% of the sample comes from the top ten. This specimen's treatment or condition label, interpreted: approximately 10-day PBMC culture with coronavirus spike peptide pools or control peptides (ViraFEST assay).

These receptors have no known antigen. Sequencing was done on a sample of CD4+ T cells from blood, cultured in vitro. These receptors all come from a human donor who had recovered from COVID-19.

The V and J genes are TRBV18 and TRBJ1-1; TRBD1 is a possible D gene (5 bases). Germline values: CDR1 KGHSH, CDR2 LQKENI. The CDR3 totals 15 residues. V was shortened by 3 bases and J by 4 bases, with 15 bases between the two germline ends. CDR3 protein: CASSPIPTGTTEAFF. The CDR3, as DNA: TGTGCCAGCTCACCTATCCCAACAGGAACCACTGAAGCTTTCTTT.

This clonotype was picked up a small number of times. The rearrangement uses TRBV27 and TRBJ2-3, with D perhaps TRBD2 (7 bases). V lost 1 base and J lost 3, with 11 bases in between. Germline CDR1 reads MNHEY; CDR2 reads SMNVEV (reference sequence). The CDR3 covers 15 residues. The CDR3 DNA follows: TGTGCCAGCAGTTTATTACGGGGGGCAACAGATACGCAGTATTTT. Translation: CASSLLRGATDTQYF.

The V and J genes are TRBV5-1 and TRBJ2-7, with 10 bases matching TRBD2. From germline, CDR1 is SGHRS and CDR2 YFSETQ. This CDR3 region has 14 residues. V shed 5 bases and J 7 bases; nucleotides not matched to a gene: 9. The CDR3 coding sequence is TGCGCCAGCAGTCGTAGCGGGGGGAAGGAAGAGCAGTACTTC. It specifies CASSRSGGKEEQYF.

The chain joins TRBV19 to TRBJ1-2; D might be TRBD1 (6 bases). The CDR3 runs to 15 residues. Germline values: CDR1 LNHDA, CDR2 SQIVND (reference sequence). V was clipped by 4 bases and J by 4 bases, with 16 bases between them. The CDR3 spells CASSTTDRTGYGYTF. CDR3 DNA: TGTGCCAGTAGTACAACCGACAGGACTGGCTATGGCTACACCTTC. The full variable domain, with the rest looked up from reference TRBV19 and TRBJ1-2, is DGGITQSPKYLFRKEGQNVTLSCEQNLNHDAMYWYRQDPGQGLRLIYYSQIVNDFQKGDIAEGYSVSREKKESFPLTVTSAQKNPTAFYLCASSTTDRTGYGYTFGSGTRLTVV.

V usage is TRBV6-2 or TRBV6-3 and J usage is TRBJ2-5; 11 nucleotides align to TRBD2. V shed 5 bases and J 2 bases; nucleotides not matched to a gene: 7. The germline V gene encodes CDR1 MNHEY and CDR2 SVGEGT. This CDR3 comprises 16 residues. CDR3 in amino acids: CASSRTSGLSQETQYF. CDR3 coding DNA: TGTGCCAGCAGTCGGACTAGCGGGCTCTCTCAAGAGACCCAGTACTTC.

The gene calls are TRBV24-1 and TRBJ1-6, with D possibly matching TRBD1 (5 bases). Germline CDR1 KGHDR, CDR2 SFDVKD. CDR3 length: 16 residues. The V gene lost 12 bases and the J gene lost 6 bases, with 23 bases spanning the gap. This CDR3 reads CAPLREGPLLNSPLHF. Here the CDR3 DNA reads TGTGCCCCTCTTCGGGAGGGGCCTCTACTTAATTCACCCCTCCACTTT.

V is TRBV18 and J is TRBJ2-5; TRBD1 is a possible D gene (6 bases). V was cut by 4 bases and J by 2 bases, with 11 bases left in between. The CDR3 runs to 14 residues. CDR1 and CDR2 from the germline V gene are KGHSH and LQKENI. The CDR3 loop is CASSRGQKQETQYF. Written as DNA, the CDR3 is TGTGCCAGCTCACGGGGGCAGAAACAAGAGACCCAGTACTTC.

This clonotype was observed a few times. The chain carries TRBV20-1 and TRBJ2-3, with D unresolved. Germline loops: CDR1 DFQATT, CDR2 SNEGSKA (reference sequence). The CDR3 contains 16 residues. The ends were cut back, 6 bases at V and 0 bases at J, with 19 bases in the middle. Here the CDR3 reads CSATTPTATSTDTQYF. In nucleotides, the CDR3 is TGCAGTGCCACCACACCGACTGCAACTAGCACAGATACGCAGTATTTT.

CDR3 bases: TGTGCCAGCAGCCCGACGGAAGAGACCTCTGAAGCTTTCTTT. Translating it yields CASSPTEETSEAFF. The chain uses TRBV6-4 and TRBJ1-1; D unresolved. The CDR3 loop spans 14 amino acids. Germline V CDR1 and CDR2: MRHNA, SNTAGT. V was clipped by 6 bases and J by 6 bases, with 17 bases between them.

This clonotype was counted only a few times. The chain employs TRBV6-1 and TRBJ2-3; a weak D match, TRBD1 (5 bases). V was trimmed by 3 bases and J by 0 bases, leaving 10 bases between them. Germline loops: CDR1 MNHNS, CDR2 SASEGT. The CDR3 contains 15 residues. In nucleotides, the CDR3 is TGTGCCAGCAGTGACAGGGCCCAAAGCACAGATACGCAGTATTTT. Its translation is CASSDRAQSTDTQYF.

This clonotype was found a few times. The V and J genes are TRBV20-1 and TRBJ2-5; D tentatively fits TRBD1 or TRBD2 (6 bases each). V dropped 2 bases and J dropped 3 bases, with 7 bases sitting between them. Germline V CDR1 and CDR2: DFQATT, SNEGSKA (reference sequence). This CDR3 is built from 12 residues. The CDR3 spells CSARRGEETQYF. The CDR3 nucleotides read TGCAGTGCTAGAAGGGGGGAAGAGACCCAGTACTTC.

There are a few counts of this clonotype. The CDR3 loop reads CASSRRLAGETQYF. For the CDR3, the DNA is TGTGCCAGCAGTCGAAGACTAGCCGGGGAGACCCAGTACTTC. The J gene is TRBJ2-5, the V gene TRBV6-1; TRBD2 agrees at 7 bases. The CDR3 sequence is 14 residues long. Trimming cost V 5 bases and J 5 bases; bases outside gene matches: 8. Germline lookup yields CDR1 MNHNS and CDR2 SASEGT.

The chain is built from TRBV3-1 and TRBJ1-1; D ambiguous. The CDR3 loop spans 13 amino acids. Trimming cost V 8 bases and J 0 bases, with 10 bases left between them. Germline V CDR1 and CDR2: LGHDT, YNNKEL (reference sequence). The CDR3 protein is CASGRTVNTEAFF. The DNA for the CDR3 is TGTGCCAGCGGCAGGACGGTGAACACTGAAGCTTTCTTT.

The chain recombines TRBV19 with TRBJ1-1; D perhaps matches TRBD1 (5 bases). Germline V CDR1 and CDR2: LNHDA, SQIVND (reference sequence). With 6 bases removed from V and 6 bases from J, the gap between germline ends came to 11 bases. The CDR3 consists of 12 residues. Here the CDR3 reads CASSNRGAEAFF. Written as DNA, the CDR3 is TGTGCCAGTAGCAACCGAGGGGCTGAAGCTTTCTTT.

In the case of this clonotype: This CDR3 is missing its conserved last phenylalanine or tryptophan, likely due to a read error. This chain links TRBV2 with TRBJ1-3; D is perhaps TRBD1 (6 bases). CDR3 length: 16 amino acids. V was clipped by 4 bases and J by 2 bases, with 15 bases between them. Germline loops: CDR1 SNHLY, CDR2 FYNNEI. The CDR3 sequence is CASSAQGSAAGNTIYY. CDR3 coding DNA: TGTGCCAGCAGTGCTCAGGGGTCAGCGGCTGGAAACACCATATATTAT.

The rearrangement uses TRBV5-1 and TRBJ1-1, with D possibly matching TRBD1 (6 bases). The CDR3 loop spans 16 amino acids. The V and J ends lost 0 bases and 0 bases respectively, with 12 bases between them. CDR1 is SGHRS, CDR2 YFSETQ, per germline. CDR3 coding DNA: TGCGCCAGCAGCTTGGTCCCGGGGGACATGAACACTGAAGCTTTCTTT. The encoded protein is CASSLVPGDMNTEAFF.

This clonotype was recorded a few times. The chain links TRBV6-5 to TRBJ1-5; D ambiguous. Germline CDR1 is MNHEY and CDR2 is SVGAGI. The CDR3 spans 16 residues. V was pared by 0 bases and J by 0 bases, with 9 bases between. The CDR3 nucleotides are TGTGCCAGCAGTTACTCGTCGGTCTATAGCAATCAGCCCCAGCATTTT. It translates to CASSYSSVYSNQPQHF.

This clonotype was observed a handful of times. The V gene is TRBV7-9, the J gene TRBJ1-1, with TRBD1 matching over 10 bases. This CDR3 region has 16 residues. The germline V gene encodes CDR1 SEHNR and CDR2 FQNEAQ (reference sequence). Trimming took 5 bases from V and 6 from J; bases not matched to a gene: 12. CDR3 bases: TGTGCCAGCAGCAGTACCGGGACAGGGGAAGTCTCTGAAGCTTTCTTT. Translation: CASSSTGTGEVSEAFF.

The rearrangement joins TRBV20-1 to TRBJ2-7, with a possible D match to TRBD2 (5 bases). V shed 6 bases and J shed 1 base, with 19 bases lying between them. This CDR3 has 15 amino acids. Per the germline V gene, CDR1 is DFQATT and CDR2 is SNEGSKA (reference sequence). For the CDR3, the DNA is TGCAGTGCCAACGGGGTGGTGATCGGGTCCTACGAGCAGTACTTC. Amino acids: CSANGVVIGSYEQYF.

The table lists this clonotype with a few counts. CDR3 sequence (DNA): TGTGCCAGCAGCCCTAGCGGGGGGGGAACGCGGATGGAGACCCAGTACTTC. This encodes CASSPSGGGTRMETQYF. V gene TRBV11-3 combines with J gene TRBJ2-5; 12 nucleotides line up with TRBD2. Germline assignment: CDR1 SGHNT and CDR2 YENEEA. The CDR3 is 17 amino acids. The V and J ends lost 5 bases and 5 bases, in that order; junction bases with no gene match: 12.

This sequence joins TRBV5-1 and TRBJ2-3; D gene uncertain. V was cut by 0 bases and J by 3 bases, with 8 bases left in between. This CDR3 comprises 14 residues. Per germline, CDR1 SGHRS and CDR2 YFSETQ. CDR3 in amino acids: CASSLDQTTDTQYF. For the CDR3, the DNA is TGCGCCAGCAGCTTGGACCAGACTACAGATACGCAGTATTTT.

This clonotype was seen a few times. CDR3 nucleotides: TGTGCCAGCAGTTACTCGGGCGGTCCAGGGACAGATACGCAGTATTTT. Translating gives CASSYSGGPGTDTQYF. The chain joins TRBV6-5 to TRBJ2-3; D is possibly TRBD1 (5 bases). Germline assignment: CDR1 MNHEY and CDR2 SVGAGI. This CDR3 contains 16 residues. V was cut by 0 bases and J by 3 bases, with 13 bases left in between.

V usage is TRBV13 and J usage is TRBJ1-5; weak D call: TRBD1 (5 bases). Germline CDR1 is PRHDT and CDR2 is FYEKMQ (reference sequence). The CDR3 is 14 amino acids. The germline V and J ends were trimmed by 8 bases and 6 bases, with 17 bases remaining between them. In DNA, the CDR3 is TGTGCCAGCCCCATCAGGGAATTCCCTCAGCCCCAGCATTTT. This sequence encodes CASPIREFPQPQHF.

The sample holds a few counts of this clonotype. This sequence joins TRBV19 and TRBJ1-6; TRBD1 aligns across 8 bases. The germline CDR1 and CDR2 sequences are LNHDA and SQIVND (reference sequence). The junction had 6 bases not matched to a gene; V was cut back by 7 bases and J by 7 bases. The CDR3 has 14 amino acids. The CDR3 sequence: CASTNQGANSPLHF. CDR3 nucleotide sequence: TGTGCCAGTACTAATCAGGGGGCCAATTCACCCCTCCACTTT. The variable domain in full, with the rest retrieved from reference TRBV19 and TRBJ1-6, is DGGITQSPKYLFRKEGQNVTLSCEQNLNHDAMYWYRQDPGQGLRLIYYSQIVNDFQKGDIAEGYSVSREKKESFPLTVTSAQKNPTAFYLCASTNQGANSPLHFGNGTRLTVT.

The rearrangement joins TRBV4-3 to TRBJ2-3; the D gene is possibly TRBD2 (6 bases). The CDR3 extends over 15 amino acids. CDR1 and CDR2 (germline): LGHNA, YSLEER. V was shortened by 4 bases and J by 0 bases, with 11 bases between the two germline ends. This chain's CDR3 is CASSLLGGSTDTQYF. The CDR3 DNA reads TGCGCCAGCAGCCTCCTGGGGGGTAGCACAGATACGCAGTATTTT.